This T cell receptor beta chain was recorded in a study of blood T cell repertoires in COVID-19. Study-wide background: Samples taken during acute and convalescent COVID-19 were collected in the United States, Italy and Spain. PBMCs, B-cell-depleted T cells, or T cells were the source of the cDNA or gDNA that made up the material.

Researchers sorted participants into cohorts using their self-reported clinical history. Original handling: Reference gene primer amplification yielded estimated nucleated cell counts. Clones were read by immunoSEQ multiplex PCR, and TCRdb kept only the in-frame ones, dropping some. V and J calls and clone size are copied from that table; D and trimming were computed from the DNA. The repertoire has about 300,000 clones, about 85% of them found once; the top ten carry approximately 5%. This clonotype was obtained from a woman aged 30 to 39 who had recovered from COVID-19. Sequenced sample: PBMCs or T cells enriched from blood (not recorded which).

The CDR3 bases are TGTGCCAGCAAGATGACAGACGGCACCGGGGAGCTGTTTTTT. Protein sequence: CASKMTDGTGELFF. V usage is TRBV6-5 and J usage is TRBJ2-2; TRBD1 might be the D (5 bases). This CDR3 region has 14 residues. V was shortened by 7 bases and J by 4 bases, with 13 bases between the two germline ends. CDR1 is MNHEY and CDR2 is SVGAGI in the germline V gene.